The rows below give T cell receptor beta chains drawn from one sample of a study of T cells in Graves' hyperthyroidism and ophthalmopathy. Each CDR3 protein is one row after TCRdb ran MiXCR on the multiplex PCR reads. This sample yields about 350,000 distinct CDR3 sequences, of which around 18% are seen a single time; about 14% belongs to the top ten. The sequenced sample consisted of blood. The receptors come from a middle-aged woman with Graves' ophthalmopathy. CDR3s include the opening cysteine and the closing phenylalanine or tryptophan. Each record gives: D gene, clone size, J gene, V gene, CDR3 protein, CDR3 DNA. D genes are given only for firm matches. The listing skips clone size in some rows; elsewhere it reads once, few, many or a size class.

NA,many,TRBJ1-1,TRBV6-1,CASSNAGANTEAFF,TGTGCCAGCAGCAACGCGGGGGCTAACACTGAAGCTTTCTTT
TRBD1,NA,TRBJ2-7,TRBV4-1,CASSPTGGIYEQYF,TGCGCCAGCAGCCCTACAGGGGGCATCTACGAGCAGTACTTC
TRBD2,many,TRBJ2-3,TRBV6-5,CASTTLAGAGDTQYF,TGTGCCAGCACCACCTTAGCGGGGGCTGGAGATACGCAGTATTTT
NA,many,TRBJ1-5,TRBV6-2/TRBV6-3,CASSYVDSYQPQHF,TGTGCCAGCAGTTACGTTGACAGCTATCAGCCCCAGCATTTT
TRBD1,NA,TRBJ2-7,TRBV7-2,CASSPWTGSSYEQYF,TGTGCCAGCAGCCCGTGGACAGGGAGCTCCTACGAGCAGTACTTC
NA,NA,TRBJ2-5,TRBV20-1,CSARGAGLGETQYF,TGCAGTGCTAGAGGTGCAGGGTTAGGAGAGACCCAGTACTTC
NA,NA,TRBJ2-2,TRBV6-1,CASSEALQGTGELFF,TGTGCCAGCAGTGAAGCGCTTCAGGGCACCGGGGAGCTGTTTTTT
NA,many,TRBJ1-1,TRBV6-1,CASNIGTVGEAFF,TGTGCCAGCAATATAGGGACGGTGGGTGAAGCTTTCTTT
NA,many,TRBJ2-7,TRBV6-2/TRBV6-3,CASRTRTAHASEQYF,TGTGCCAGCAGAACTAGGACAGCCCATGCGAGTGAGCAGTACTTC
TRBD2,many,TRBJ2-7,TRBV20-1,CSAQPSGRYEQYF,TGCAGTGCTCAACCTAGCGGGAGGTACGAGCAGTACTTC
NA,NA,TRBJ1-5,TRBV6-2/TRBV6-3,CASSPGQSGNQPQHF,TGTGCCAGCAGTCCCGGACAATCGGGCAATCAGCCCCAGCATTTT
TRBD1,many,TRBJ1-1,TRBV30,CAWDRGREAFF,TGTGCCTGGGACAGGGGGCGGGAAGCTTTCTTT
NA,many,TRBJ2-7,TRBV29-1,CSVEEWGHLGRYEQYF,TGCAGCGTTGAAGAGTGGGGACACCTTGGCAGATACGAGCAGTACTTC
NA,many,TRBJ1-2,TRBV29-1,CSVDAPGYTF,TGCAGCGTTGACGCTCCAGGCTACACCTTC
TRBD1,many,TRBJ1-2,TRBV5-1,CASRPTTGFGYTF,TGCGCCAGCAGACCAACGACAGGGTTCGGCTACACCTTC
NA,many,TRBJ2-4,TRBV2,CASSELSAGKNIQYF,TGTGCCAGCAGTGAACTTTCCGCGGGCAAAAACATTCAGTACTTC
NA,many,TRBJ1-1,TRBV20-1,CSARVRGGEAFF,TGCAGTGCTAGAGTCAGGGGAGGTGAAGCTTTCTTT
TRBD1,many,TRBJ1-1,TRBV27,CASSLATGRNTEAFF,TGTGCCAGCAGTTTGGCGACAGGGCGGAACACTGAAGCTTTCTTT
NA,many,TRBJ1-1,TRBV5-6,CASIANTEAFF,TGTGCCAGCATCGCAAACACTGAAGCTTTCTTT
TRBD2,many,TRBJ2-5,TRBV29-1,CSVNPGLAGRGTQYF,TGCAGCGTTAACCCGGGACTAGCGGGGAGGGGGACCCAGTACTTC
NA,many,TRBJ1-1,TRBV28,CASKRPFLGAFF,TGTGCCAGCAAGCGACCCTTCTTAGGGGCTTTCTTT
NA,few,TRBJ1-6,TRBV6-5,CASSWTADNSPLHF,TGTGCCAGCAGTTGGACAGCCGATAATTCACCCCTCCACTTT
TRBD1,many,TRBJ1-1,TRBV6-1,CASRNTGGNTEAFF,TGTGCCAGCAGGAATACAGGGGGCAACACTGAAGCTTTCTTT
TRBD2,many,TRBJ2-7,TRBV28,CATRGETAARYEQYF,TGTGCCACCCGGGGGGAGACAGCCGCCCGATACGAGCAGTACTTC
TRBD2,many,TRBJ2-7,TRBV5-1,CASSPDSGRGYEQYF,TGCGCCAGCTCACCAGATAGCGGGAGAGGCTACGAGCAGTACTTC
TRBD1,NA,TRBJ2-5,TRBV6-1,CATATAGQGAETQYF,TGTGCCACAGCCACCGCCGGACAGGGCGCTGAGACCCAGTACTTC
NA,many,TRBJ1-5,TRBV18,CASSPPTWSNQPQHF,TGTGCCAGCTCACCACCGACTTGGAGCAATCAGCCCCAGCATTTT
TRBD1,many,TRBJ2-2,TRBV11-1,CASSAPGQGAPGELFF,TGTGCCAGCAGTGCCCCGGGACAGGGGGCGCCCGGGGAGCTGTTTTTT
NA,many,TRBJ2-7,TRBV28,CASSLWALYEQYF,TGTGCCAGCAGTTTATGGGCACTCTACGAGCAGTACTTC
NA,many,TRBJ2-7,TRBV20-1,CSAIGQWDNEQYF,TGCAGTGCTATAGGACAGTGGGACAACGAGCAGTACTTC
TRBD2,NA,TRBJ2-7,TRBV3-1,CASSPGTSGRSSYEQYF,TGTGCCAGCAGTCCCGGGACTAGCGGGAGATCCTCCTACGAGCAGTACTTC
TRBD1,many,TRBJ2-5,TRBV12-3/TRBV12-4,CASSPSGTVQETQYF,TGTGCCAGCAGCCCTTCCGGGACAGTCCAAGAGACCCAGTACTTC
NA,many,TRBJ1-2,TRBV27,CASSPTVGSGGYTF,TGTGCCAGCAGTCCCACGGTGGGGTCGGGGGGCTACACCTTC
TRBD2,many,TRBJ2-2,TRBV6-2/TRBV6-3,CASSRSGNFAGELFF,TGTGCCAGCAGCCGCAGCGGGAATTTTGCCGGGGAGCTGTTTTTT
NA,many,TRBJ2-2,TRBV7-3,CASSSETGELFF,TGTGCCAGCAGCTCCGAGACCGGGGAGCTGTTTTTT
NA,many,TRBJ2-2,TRBV7-2,CASSSWGGQNTGELFF,TGTGCCAGCAGCTCTTGGGGGGGGCAGAACACCGGGGAGCTGTTTTTT
NA,many,TRBJ1-5,TRBV6-1,CASSEAGQTQYQPQHF,TGTGCCAGCAGTGAAGCCGGGCAGACCCAATATCAGCCCCAGCATTTT
TRBD1,many,TRBJ1-1,TRBV9,CASSVRPGTGGNTEAFF,TGTGCCAGCAGCGTACGTCCCGGGACAGGGGGCAACACTGAAGCTTTCTTT
NA,many,TRBJ1-1,TRBV18,CASSLLGWGDTEAFF,TGTGCCAGCTCACTTCTCGGATGGGGCGACACTGAAGCTTTCTTT
NA,many,TRBJ1-1,TRBV27,CASRREGILNTEAFF,TGTGCCAGCAGGAGGGAGGGAATACTGAACACTGAAGCTTTCTTT
TRBD1,many,TRBJ2-5,TRBV18,CASSLRDRGPETQYF,TGTGCCAGCTCACTCCGGGACAGGGGGCCCGAGACCCAGTACTTC
TRBD1,many,TRBJ1-2,TRBV2,CASRETGARGYTF,TGTGCCAGCAGAGAGACAGGGGCCAGGGGCTACACCTTC
NA,many,TRBJ2-2,TRBV13,CASSPGPNTGELFF,TGTGCCAGCAGCCCGGGACCAAACACCGGGGAGCTGTTTTTT
TRBD1,few,TRBJ2-5,TRBV19,CASSMTGEGETQYF,TGTGCCAGTAGTATGACAGGGGAAGGAGAGACCCAGTACTTC
NA,NA,TRBJ1-5,TRBV19,CASSQSAGNQPQHF,TGTGCCAGTAGCCAATCCGCCGGGAATCAGCCCCAGCATTTT
TRBD1,many,TRBJ1-5,TRBV2,CASTGTGGSRSNQPQHF,TGTGCCAGCACCGGGACAGGGGGTTCTCGGAGCAATCAGCCCCAGCATTTT
TRBD1,many,TRBJ2-4,TRBV28,CASSLSGTVQYF,TGTGCCAGCAGTTTATCCGGGACAGTTCAGTACTTC
TRBD1,NA,TRBJ1-1,TRBV12-5,CASGFDIGQENTEAFF,TGTGCTAGTGGTTTTGATATTGGACAGGAGAACACTGAAGCTTTCTTT
NA,once,TRBJ1-2,TRBV12-3/TRBV12-4,CASSSSLGGKNYGYTF,TGTGCCAGCAGTTCCTCCCTCGGGGGGAAAAACTATGGCTACACCTTC
NA,NA,TRBJ1-5,TRBV6-1,CASSPIHYSNQPQHF,TGTGCCAGCAGTCCCATCCACTATAGCAATCAGCCCCAGCATTTT
TRBD1,once,TRBJ2-2,TRBV7-8,CASSPGTADTGELFF,TGTGCCAGCAGCCCAGGGACAGCAGACACCGGGGAGCTGTTTTTT
NA,many,TRBJ1-2,TRBV28,CASSGREGEGYTF,TGTGCCAGCAGTGGCAGGGAGGGAGAAGGCTACACCTTC
NA,many,TRBJ2-1,TRBV20-1,CSASIGTEQFF,TGCAGTGCTAGCATTGGTACTGAGCAGTTCTTC
TRBD2,many,TRBJ2-2,TRBV5-1,CASSFSGPGDGELFF,TGCGCCAGCAGCTTTAGCGGGCCCGGGGACGGGGAGCTGTTTTTT
NA,many,TRBJ1-1,TRBV12-3/TRBV12-4,CASSLSADWTEAFF,TGTGCCAGCAGTTTATCTGCCGACTGGACTGAAGCTTTCTTT
NA,NA,TRBJ1-5,TRBV20-1,CSASTSESNQPQHF,TGCAGTGCTAGTACATCAGAAAGCAATCAGCCCCAGCATTTT
NA,many,TRBJ2-7,TRBV20-1,CSAREGVYEQYF,TGCAGTGCTAGAGAAGGGGTCTACGAGCAGTACTTC
NA,NA,TRBJ2-7,TRBV30,CAWADGGQEQYF,TGTGCCTGGGCGGACGGGGGGCAGGAGCAGTACTTC
TRBD1,many,TRBJ1-2,TRBV30,CAWQQGEIGYTF,TGTGCCTGGCAACAGGGGGAGATTGGCTACACCTTC
NA,many,TRBJ2-7,TRBV28,CASNGLGSYEQYF,TGTGCCAGCAATGGTTTAGGGTCCTACGAGCAGTACTTC